This record concerns one TCR beta chain sequence. What it binds is unknown. Other DNA sequences in this sample translate to the same CDR3. The data derive from a study of shared clonotypes between healthy human individuals. Generated by immunoSEQ multiplex PCR, the TCRdb table keeps only in-frame clones and is missing some. Of about 2.5 million clones in the sample, less than 95% are singletons; the top ten hold around 0.38%. Overall study results and limits: Donors were few, which limited the genetic and exposure-history diversity represented. Non-shared clonotypes displayed generation probabilities falling below those of clonotypes present in all four donors. On the whole, naive subsets had larger estimated richness than memory subsets had.

Donors were healthy HIV-negative adults without recently reported acute infections or vaccinations. The material sequenced was naive CD4+ T cells from PBMCs. Subset in this sample: CD45RA+ positively selected. This clonotype originated in a man younger than 30 in good health. Some clones in this sample may be carry-over from other donors' samples.

CDR3 in amino acids: CASSLVRAGETQYF. CDR3 bases: TGTGCCAGCAGCCTAGTAAGGGCGGGGGAGACCCAGTACTTC. The gene calls are TRBV7-2 and TRBJ2-5; TRBD2 might be the D (6 bases). Germline-derived CDR1 and CDR2 are SGHTA and FQGNSA. V lost 5 bases and J lost 5, with 15 bases in between. The CDR3 consists of 14 residues.